This T cell receptor (beta chain) stems from a study of blood T cell repertoires in COVID-19 (dated by TCRdb to about 2020). For the study in its entirety: Samples from collaborators originated in the United States, Italy and Spain and spanned both the acute and convalescent phases of COVID-19. The material from the prospective study consisted of cDNA or gDNA derived from T cells, B-cell-depleted T cells, or PBMCs. Deeply sampled blood TCRbeta repertoires from subjects exposed to, actively infected with, or recovered from COVID-19 were included in the dataset. The repertoires were released in a freely available public database intended as a resource for research on the immune response to SARS-CoV-2. Samples were obtained from the ongoing ImmuneRACE study (first 160 participants) and from over 1,000 subjects provided by 6 global collaborators. Nearly every sample came with metadata listing a de-identified subject ID, COVID-19 status, age in years and sex. Where available, HLA class I and class II types were obtained from metadata supplied by the sample provider rather than from assay-based typing. General study outcomes and caveats: The amount of clinical and demographic metadata varied by source and participant and was provided uncurated.

For this clone: Its antigen is not yet known. No much larger clone is present one base from it, and per-base qualities are unavailable.

Collaborating institutions collected whole blood in K2EDTA tubes following their own protocols. For TCRbeta analysis, collaborator samples were shipped as frozen whole blood, as isolated PBMCs, or as DNA extracted from either sample type. CDR3 length: 15 amino acids, cysteine to phenylalanine. The kept DNA is CDR3 alone, 45 bases in frame from the first base. CDR1 and CDR2, per the germline V gene (reference sequence), are SGHKS and YYEKEE. V is reduced by 6 bases and J by 2 bases, leaving a spacing of 17 bases between them. The immunoSEQ Assay, a bias-controlled multiplex PCR, was used to amplify TCRbeta CDR3 regions from genomic DNA. The authors' pipeline ran thus. The number of nucleated cells in each sample was estimated from the amplification of reference gene primers within the assay. To quantify the absolute abundance of each unique TCRbeta CDR3 rearrangement, sequence reads were collapsed and filtered. For each sample, productive Simpson clonality was calculated by taking the square root of Simpson's diversity index across productive rearrangements. The table comes from immuneACCESS by way of TCRdb, which keeps in-frame sequences with V and J called. Part of the clones is missing from these tables; in studies checked, under half for an unresolved V gene and the rest for unknown reasons. V and J calls and clone size come straight from that table; D and trimming were deduced from the DNA. In this sample the table shows around 100,000 clones, roughly nine tenths of which occur a single time. The top ten clonotypes cover 2.5% to 3.5% of the sample.

The sequence links TRBV5-5 to TRBJ1-1, with TRBD1 perhaps the D gene, on 5 matching bases. This sequence was found in a man in his fifties in a cohort sampled during active COVID-19. Source material: peripheral blood. The encoded CDR3 is CASTQAGGRNTEAFF. The sequenced DNA: TGTGCCAGCACCCAGGCGGGGGGAAGAAACACTGAAGCTTTCTTT. The entire variable domain, with the stretches around the CDR3 drawn from the reference TRBV5-5 and TRBJ1-1 proteins, is DAGVTQSPTHLIKTRGQQVTLRCSPISGHKSVSWYQQVLGQGPQFIFQYYEKEERGRGNFPDRFSARQFPNYSSELNVNALLLGDSALYLCASTQAGGRNTEAFFGQGTRLTVV.